What follows describes a single TCR beta chain. Germline V gives CDR1 KGHSH, CDR2 LQKENI. V was shortened by 6 bases and J by 0 bases, with 11 bases between the two germline ends. The CDR3 has 14 residues. Profiling relied on immunoSEQ multiplex PCR, and the TCRdb table lists in-frame clones only, not all of them. The sample yields approximately 220,000 clones, more than 75% seen once. This sample is drawn from a study of blood T cell repertoires in COVID-19. The TCR originated in a man in his 60s who had recovered from COVID-19. Sequences were obtained from peripheral blood. V and J are TRBV18 and TRBJ1-2; D remains unclear. The CDR3 is CASSPGGANYGYTF. In DNA, the CDR3 is TGTGCCAGCTCCCCTGGCGGAGCTAACTATGGCTACACCTTC.